The present entry profiles one T cell receptor (beta chain) with its context. The data were obtained in a study of cytomegalovirus exposure and HLA in healthy donors. The CDR3 consists of 14 residues. CDR1 and CDR2 from the germline V gene are SNHLY and FYNNEI. Trimming shortened V by 1 base and J by 4 bases, and 10 bases separated the two germline ends. This table comes from immunoSEQ multiplex PCR, and its TCRdb copy is limited to in-frame clones, with some not included. The table has roughly 250,000 clones, 86% seen once. The genes are TRBV2 and TRBJ1-2; D ambiguous. The source is a woman in her thirties in good health and CMV-seropositive. The specimen sequenced was PBMCs. The CDR3 DNA reads TGTGCCAGCAGTGAAGGGGCTCGAAGCTATGGCTACACCTTC. It specifies CASSEGARSYGYTF. The full variable domain, its missing parts supplied by reference TRBV2 and TRBJ1-2, is EPEVTQTPSHQVTQMGQEVILRCVPISNHLYFYWYRQILGQKVEFLVSFYNNEISEKSEIFDDQFSVERPDGSNFTLKIRSTKLEDSAMYFCASSEGARSYGYTFGSGTRLTVV.